A single sample gave rise to the 13 T cell receptor beta chains below, sequenced in a study of chemoradiotherapy in HPV16-positive cancers. The data were produced by immunoSEQ multiplex PCR, yet TCRdb's version contains in-frame clones alone and is incomplete. The sample lists thousands of clones, approximately 80% occurring once. Sampling was performed from a patient who underwent chemoradiotherapy. All receptors come from a human donor with HPV-associated anogenital cancer.

V and J are TRBV9 and TRBJ2-2, with D perhaps matching TRBD1 or TRBD2 (6 bases each). Germline-derived CDR1 and CDR2 are SGDLS and YYNGEE. This CDR3 contains 17 residues. V lost 2 bases and J 0 bases, leaving 14 bases between the germline ends. CDR3 protein: CASSVVRGPANTGELFF. Written as DNA, the CDR3 is TGTGCCAGCAGCGTTGTACGGGGGCCCGCGAACACCGGGGAGCTGTTTTTT.

The genes are TRBV5-1 and TRBJ2-1; a weak D match, TRBD2 (7 bases). The CDR3 spans 15 residues. Germline V gene sequence: CDR1 SGHRS, CDR2 YFSETQ. V was trimmed by 6 bases and J by 0 bases, leaving 13 bases between them. The CDR3 spells CASKAGEGSYNEQFF. The CDR3 bases are TGCGCCAGCAAGGCAGGGGAGGGCTCCTACAATGAGCAGTTCTTC.

The chain uses TRBV9 and TRBJ1-1, with a weak D call TRBD1 (6 bases). V was shortened by 4 bases and J by 4 bases, with 20 bases between the two germline ends. Germline V gene data show CDR1 as SGDLS and CDR2 as YYNGEE. The CDR3 loop spans 16 amino acids. CDR3 region: CASSNPEGGLSTEAFF. For the CDR3, the DNA is TGTGCCAGCAGCAACCCCGAAGGGGGGTTGAGCACTGAAGCTTTCTTT.

The chain recombines TRBV30 with TRBJ2-4, with TRBD1 matching 9 bases. The CDR3 is made up of 15 amino acids. CDR1 is GTSNPN and CDR2 is SVGIG in the germline V gene (reference sequence). The V segment lost 0 bases and the J segment 7 bases; nucleotides outside the gene matches: 7. CDR3 in DNA: TGTGCCTGGAGTGTACAGGGGGCGCGGGTGAACATTCAGTACTTC. This codes for CAWSVQGARVNIQYF.

The chain joins TRBV30 to TRBJ1-2; D unresolved. This CDR3 has 13 amino acids. Germline V gives CDR1 GTSNPN, CDR2 SVGIG (reference sequence). V was cut by 0 bases and J by 0 bases, with 5 bases left in between. CDR3 in amino acids: CAWSVEANYGYTF. The CDR3 bases are TGTGCCTGGAGTGTGGAGGCTAACTATGGCTACACCTTC.

This chain links TRBV28 with TRBJ1-3; 7 bases map to TRBD1. The germline V gene has CDR1 MDHEN and CDR2 SYDVKM. V lost 4 bases to trimming and J lost 5 bases; unmatched junction nucleotides: 8. The CDR3 loop spans 15 amino acids. In DNA form, the CDR3 reads TGTGCCAGCAGTTCCCAACAGGGGACGCGAAACACCATATATTTT. It codes for CASSSQQGTRNTIYF.

This clone was counted between two and nine times. The V and J genes are TRBV27 and TRBJ1-6; a weak D match, TRBD1 (6 bases). The V end was cut by 7 bases, the J end by 11 bases, with 18 bases between. The CDR3 extends over 14 amino acids. Germline V gene sequence: CDR1 MNHEY, CDR2 SMNVEV (reference sequence). The CDR3 region is CASTHSGGRPPLHF. CDR3 coding DNA: TGTGCCAGCACCCACTCTGGGGGCCGGCCACCCCTCCACTTT.

The gene calls are TRBV10-3 and TRBJ2-1, with D tentatively TRBD2 (6 bases). The V and J ends lost 4 bases and 8 bases respectively, with 18 bases between them. Germline lookup yields CDR1 ENHRY and CDR2 SYGVKD. The CDR3 length is 15 residues. CDR3 nucleotide sequence: TGTGCCATCAGTGCCAGCGGGCGGCAAAACGATGAGCAGTTCTTC. It encodes CAISASGRQNDEQFF.

The chain combines TRBV7-3 with TRBJ2-7, with TRBD1 identical over 9 bases. V trimming: 8 bases; J trimming: 5 bases; junction bases outside the gene matches: 13. Germline lookup yields CDR1 SGHTA and CDR2 FQGTGA. This CDR3 comprises 15 residues. The CDR3 here is CASAPTGGLGNEQYF. CDR3 nucleotides: TGTGCCAGCGCCCCCACAGGGGGCCTGGGAAACGAGCAGTACTTC.

This clone was counted a few times. The V and J genes are TRBV7-9 and TRBJ2-7; tentative D call: TRBD2 (5 bases). The germline V and J ends were trimmed by 1 base and 5 bases, with 12 bases remaining between them. CDR3 length equals 14 residues. Germline values: CDR1 SEHNR, CDR2 FQNEAQ (reference sequence). In DNA form, the CDR3 reads TGTGCCAGCAGCTTAGGCACGGGGTCGGACGAGCAGTACGTC. It is translated as CASSLGTGSDEQYV.

The chain is built from TRBV2 and TRBJ2-1; 10 positions agree with TRBD2. This CDR3 has 16 residues. Per germline, CDR1 SNHLY and CDR2 FYNNEI. Trimming cost V 5 bases and J 0 bases; bases outside gene matches: 4. CDR3 in DNA: TGTGCCAGCAGTAGACTAGCGGGTACCTCCTACAATGAGCAGTTCTTC. This codes for CASSRLAGTSYNEQFF. The entire variable domain, with the rest obtained from reference TRBV2 and TRBJ2-1, is as follows: EPEVTQTPSHQVTQMGQEVILRCVPISNHLYFYWYRQILGQKVEFLVSFYNNEISEKSEIFDDQFSVERPDGSNFTLKIRSTKLEDSAMYFCASSRLAGTSYNEQFFGPGTRLTVL.

This chain uses TRBV9 with TRBJ1-2; D uncertain. CDR3 length equals 10 residues. Trimming left V 3 bases short and J 5 bases short, with 2 bases between. The germline gives CDR1 SGDLS, CDR2 YYNGEE. CDR3 in DNA: TGTGCCAGCAGCGGATATGGCTACACCTTC. Protein: CASSGYGYTF.

This clone appeared a single time. V is TRBV11-2 and J is TRBJ1-1; D possibly corresponds to TRBD1 (5 bases). The V gene lost 6 bases and the J gene lost 4 bases, with 15 bases spanning the gap. In germline, CDR1 is SGHAT, CDR2 FQNNGV. The CDR3 runs 14 residues. The chain's CDR3 is CASRIGDWGTEAFF. In nucleotides, the CDR3 is TGTGCCAGCAGAATAGGGGATTGGGGCACTGAAGCTTTCTTT.